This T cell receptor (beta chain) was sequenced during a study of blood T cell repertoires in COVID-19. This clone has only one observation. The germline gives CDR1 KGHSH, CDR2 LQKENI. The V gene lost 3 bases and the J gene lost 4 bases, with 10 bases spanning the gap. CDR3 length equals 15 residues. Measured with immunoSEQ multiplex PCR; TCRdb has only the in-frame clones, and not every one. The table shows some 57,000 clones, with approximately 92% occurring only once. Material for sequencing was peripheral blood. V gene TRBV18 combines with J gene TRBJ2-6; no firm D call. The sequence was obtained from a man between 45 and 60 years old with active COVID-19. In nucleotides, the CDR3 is TGTGCCAGCTCACCTCAGGCGCCCGGGGCCAACGTCCTGACTTTC. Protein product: CASSPQAPGANVLTF.